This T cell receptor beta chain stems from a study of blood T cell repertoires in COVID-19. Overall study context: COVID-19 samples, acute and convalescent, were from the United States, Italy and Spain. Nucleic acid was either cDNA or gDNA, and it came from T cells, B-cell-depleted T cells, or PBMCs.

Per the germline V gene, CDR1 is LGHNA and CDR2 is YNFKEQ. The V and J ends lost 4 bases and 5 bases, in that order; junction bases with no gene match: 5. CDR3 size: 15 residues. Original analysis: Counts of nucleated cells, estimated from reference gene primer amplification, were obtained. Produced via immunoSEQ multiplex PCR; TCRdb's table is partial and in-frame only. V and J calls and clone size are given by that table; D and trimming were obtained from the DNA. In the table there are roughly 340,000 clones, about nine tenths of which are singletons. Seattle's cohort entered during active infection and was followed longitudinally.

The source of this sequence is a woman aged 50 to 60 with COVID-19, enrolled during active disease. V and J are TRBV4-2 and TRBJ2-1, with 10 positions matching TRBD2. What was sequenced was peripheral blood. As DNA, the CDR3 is TGTGCCAGCAGCCTGGAACTAGCGGGAAACAATGAGCAGTTCTTC. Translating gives CASSLELAGNNEQFF.